This TCR beta chain stems from a study of blood T cell repertoires in COVID-19. Recruitment covered under 25 US areas and drew participants whose ages spanned roughly 18 to 100 years. Data came from immunoSEQ multiplex PCR; TCRdb stores just in-frame clones and leaves some out. The repertoire has about 210,000 clones, around 81% of them found once; the top ten carry more than 8.5%. Trimming removed 6 bases from V and 4 bases from J, with 18 bases in between. Germline CDR1 and CDR2: MNHEY and SVGEGT. CDR3 size: 16 residues. This chain uses TRBV6-2 or TRBV6-3 with TRBJ2-2; D not resolved. Specimen: PBMCs or T cells enriched from blood (not recorded which). The sequence was obtained from a woman aged 50 to 60 with acute COVID-19. In DNA form, the CDR3 reads TGTGCCAGCAGCCCATTAACCGGAGTCAGCACCGGGGAGCTGTTTTTT. Amino acids: CASSPLTGVSTGELFF.